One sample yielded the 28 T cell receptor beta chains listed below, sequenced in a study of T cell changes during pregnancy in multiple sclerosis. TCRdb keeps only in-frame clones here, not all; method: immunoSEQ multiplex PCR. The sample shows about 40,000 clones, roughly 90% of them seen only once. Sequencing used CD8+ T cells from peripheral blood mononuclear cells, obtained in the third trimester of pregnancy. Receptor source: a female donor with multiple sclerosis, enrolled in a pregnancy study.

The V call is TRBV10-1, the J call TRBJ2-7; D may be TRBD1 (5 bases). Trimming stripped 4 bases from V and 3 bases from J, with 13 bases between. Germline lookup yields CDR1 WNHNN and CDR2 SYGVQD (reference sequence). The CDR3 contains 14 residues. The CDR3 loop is CASSAPDRYYEQYF. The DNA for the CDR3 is TGCGCCAGCAGTGCCCCCGACAGATACTACGAGCAGTACTTC.

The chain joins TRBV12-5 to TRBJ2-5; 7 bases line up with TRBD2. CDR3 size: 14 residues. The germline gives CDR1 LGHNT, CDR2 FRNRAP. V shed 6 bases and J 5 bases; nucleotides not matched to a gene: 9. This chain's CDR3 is CASGEWGGRETQYF. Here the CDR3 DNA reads TGTGCTAGTGGCGAGTGGGGGGGTAGGGAGACCCAGTACTTC.

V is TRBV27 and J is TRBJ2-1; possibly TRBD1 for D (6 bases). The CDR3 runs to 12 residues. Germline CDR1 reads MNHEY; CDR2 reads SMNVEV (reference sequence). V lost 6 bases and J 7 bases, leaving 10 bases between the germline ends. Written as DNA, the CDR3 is TGTGCCAGCAGGTGGGGGCAGAATGAGCAGTTCTTC. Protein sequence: CASRWGQNEQFF.

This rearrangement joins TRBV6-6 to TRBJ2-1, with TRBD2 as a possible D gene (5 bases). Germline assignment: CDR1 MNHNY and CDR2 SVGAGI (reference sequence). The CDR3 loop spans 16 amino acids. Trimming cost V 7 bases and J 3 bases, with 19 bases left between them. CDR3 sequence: CASITPDGGDYNEQFF. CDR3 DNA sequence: TGTGCCAGCATCACTCCGGACGGAGGCGACTACAATGAGCAGTTCTTC.

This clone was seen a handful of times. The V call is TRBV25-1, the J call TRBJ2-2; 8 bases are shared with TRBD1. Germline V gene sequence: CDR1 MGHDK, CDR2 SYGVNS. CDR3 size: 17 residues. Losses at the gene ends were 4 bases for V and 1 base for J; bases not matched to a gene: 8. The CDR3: CASSGYGQGKNTGELFF. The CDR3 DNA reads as TGTGCCAGCAGTGGATATGGACAGGGAAAGAACACCGGGGAGCTGTTTTTT.

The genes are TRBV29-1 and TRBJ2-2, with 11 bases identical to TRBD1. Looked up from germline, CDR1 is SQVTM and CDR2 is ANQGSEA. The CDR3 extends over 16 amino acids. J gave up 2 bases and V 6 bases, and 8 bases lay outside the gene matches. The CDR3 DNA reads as TGCAGCGTCGCGGTCGGACAGGGGGCTAACACCGGGGAGCTGTTTTTT. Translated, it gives CSVAVGQGANTGELFF.

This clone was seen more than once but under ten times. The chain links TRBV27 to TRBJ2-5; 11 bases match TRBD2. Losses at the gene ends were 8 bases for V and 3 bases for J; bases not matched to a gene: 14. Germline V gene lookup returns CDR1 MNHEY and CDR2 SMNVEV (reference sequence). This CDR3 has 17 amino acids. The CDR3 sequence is CASLPGLAVFSKETQYF. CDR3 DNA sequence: TGTGCCAGCCTGCCGGGACTAGCGGTATTTTCTAAAGAGACCCAGTACTTC.

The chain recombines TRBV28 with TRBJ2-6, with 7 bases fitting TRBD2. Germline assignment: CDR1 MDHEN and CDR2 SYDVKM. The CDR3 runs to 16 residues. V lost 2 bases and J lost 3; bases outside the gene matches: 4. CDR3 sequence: CASSLAGGGGANVLTF. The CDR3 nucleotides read TGTGCCAGCAGTTTAGCAGGCGGGGGTGGGGCCAACGTCCTGACTTTC.

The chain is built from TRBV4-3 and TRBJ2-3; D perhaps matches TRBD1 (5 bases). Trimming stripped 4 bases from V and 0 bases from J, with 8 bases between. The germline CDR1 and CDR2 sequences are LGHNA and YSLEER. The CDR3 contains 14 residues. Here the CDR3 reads CASSRWGSTDTQYF. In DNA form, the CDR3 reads TGCGCCAGCAGCCGTTGGGGCAGCACAGATACGCAGTATTTT.

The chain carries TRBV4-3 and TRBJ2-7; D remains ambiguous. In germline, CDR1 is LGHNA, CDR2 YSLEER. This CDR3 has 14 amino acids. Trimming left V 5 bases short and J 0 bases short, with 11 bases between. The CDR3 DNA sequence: TGCGCCAGCAGCTTTGTTGGTAGCTCCTACGAGCAGTACTTC. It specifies CASSFVGSSYEQYF.

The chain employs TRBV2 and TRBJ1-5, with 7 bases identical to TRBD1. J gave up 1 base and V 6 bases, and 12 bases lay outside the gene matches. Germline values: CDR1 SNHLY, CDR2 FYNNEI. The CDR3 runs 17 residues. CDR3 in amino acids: CASRPGQTKKSNQPQHF. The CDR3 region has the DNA TGTGCCAGCAGGCCGGGACAGACAAAGAAGAGCAATCAGCCCCAGCATTTT. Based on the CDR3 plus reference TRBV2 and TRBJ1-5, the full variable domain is EPEVTQTPSHQVTQMGQEVILRCVPISNHLYFYWYRQILGQKVEFLVSFYNNEISEKSEIFDDQFSVERPDGSNFTLKIRSTKLEDSAMYFCASRPGQTKKSNQPQHFGDGTRLSIL.

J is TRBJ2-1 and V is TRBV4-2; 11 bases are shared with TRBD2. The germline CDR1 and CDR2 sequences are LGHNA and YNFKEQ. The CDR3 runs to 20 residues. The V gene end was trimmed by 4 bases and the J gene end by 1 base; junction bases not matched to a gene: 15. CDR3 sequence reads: CASSRETSGIVLGSYNEQFF. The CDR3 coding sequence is TGTGCCAGCAGCCGAGAGACTAGCGGGATCGTGCTAGGATCCTACAATGAGCAGTTCTTC.

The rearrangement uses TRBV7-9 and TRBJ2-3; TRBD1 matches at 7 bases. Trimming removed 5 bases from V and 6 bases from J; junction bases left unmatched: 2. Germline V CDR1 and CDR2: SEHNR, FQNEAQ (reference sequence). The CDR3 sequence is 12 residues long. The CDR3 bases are TGTGCCAGCAGCCCGGACAGGGATACGCAGTATTTT. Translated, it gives CASSPDRDTQYF.

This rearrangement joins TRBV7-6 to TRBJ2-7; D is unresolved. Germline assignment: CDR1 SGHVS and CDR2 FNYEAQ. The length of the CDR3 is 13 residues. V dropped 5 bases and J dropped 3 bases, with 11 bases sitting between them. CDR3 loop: CASSLGSIYEQYF. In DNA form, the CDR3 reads TGTGCCAGCAGCCTGGGCTCTATCTACGAGCAGTACTTC.

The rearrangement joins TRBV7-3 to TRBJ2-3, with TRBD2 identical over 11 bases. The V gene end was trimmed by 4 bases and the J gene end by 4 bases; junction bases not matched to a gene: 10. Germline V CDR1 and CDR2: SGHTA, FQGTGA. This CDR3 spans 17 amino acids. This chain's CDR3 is CASSCPGLAGLPDTQYF. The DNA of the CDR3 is TGTGCCAGCAGCTGCCCCGGACTAGCGGGTCTACCAGATACGCAGTATTTT.

The CDR3 sequence is CASSYQTGNPSNEQFF. In DNA, the CDR3 is TGTGCCAGCAGCTACCAGACAGGGAACCCGTCCAATGAGCAGTTCTTC. This rearrangement joins TRBV2 to TRBJ2-1, with 7 positions matching TRBD1. Trimming removed 6 bases from V and 6 bases from J; junction bases left unmatched: 14. The CDR3 sequence is 16 residues long. Germline V gene data show CDR1 as SNHLY and CDR2 as FYNNEI. The whole variable domain, filled in from reference TRBV2 and TRBJ2-1, reads EPEVTQTPSHQVTQMGQEVILRCVPISNHLYFYWYRQILGQKVEFLVSFYNNEISEKSEIFDDQFSVERPDGSNFTLKIRSTKLEDSAMYFCASSYQTGNPSNEQFFGPGTRLTVL.

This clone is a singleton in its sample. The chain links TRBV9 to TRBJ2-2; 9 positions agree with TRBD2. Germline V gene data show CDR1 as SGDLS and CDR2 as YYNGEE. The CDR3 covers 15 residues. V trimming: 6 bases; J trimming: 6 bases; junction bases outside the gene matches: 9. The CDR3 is CASTTGTSLAGELFF. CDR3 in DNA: TGTGCCAGCACCACCGGGACTAGCCTCGCCGGGGAGCTGTTTTTT. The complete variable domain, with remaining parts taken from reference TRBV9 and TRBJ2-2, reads DSGVTQTPKHLITATGQRVTLRCSPRSGDLSVYWYQQSLDQGLQFLIQYYNGEERAKGNILERFSAQQFPDLHSELNLSSLELGDSALYFCASTTGTSLAGELFFGEGSRLTVL.

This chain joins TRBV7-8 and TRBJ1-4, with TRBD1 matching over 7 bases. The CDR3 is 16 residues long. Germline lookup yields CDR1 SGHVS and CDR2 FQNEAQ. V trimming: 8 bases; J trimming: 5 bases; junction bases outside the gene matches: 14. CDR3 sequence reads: CASFRERVTGNEKLFF. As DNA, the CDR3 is TGTGCCAGCTTCCGGGAAAGGGTGACAGGGAATGAAAAACTGTTTTTT.

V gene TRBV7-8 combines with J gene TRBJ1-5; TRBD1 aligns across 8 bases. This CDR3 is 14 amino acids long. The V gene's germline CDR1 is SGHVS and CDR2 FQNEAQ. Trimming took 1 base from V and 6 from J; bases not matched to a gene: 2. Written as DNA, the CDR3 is TGTGCCAGCAGCTTAGGGACAGGGAGTCAGCCCCAGCATTTT. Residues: CASSLGTGSQPQHF.

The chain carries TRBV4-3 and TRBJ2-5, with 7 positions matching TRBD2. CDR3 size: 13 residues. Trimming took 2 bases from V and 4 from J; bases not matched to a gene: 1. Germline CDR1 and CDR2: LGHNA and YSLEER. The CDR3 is CASSQWGGETQYF. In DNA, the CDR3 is TGCGCCAGCAGCCAATGGGGGGGAGAGACCCAGTACTTC.

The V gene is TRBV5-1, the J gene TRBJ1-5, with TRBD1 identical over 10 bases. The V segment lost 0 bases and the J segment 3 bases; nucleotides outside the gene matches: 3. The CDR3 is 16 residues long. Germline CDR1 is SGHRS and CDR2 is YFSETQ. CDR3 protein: CASSLGTGGANQPQHF. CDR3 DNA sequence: TGCGCCAGCAGCTTGGGGACAGGGGGGGCCAATCAGCCCCAGCATTTT.

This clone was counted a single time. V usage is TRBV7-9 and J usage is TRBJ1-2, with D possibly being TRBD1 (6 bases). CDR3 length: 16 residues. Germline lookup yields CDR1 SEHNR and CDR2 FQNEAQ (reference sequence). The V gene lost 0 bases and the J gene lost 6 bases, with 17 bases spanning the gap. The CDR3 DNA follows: TGTGCCAGCAGCTTAGCGCTAACAGGGTGGGTCGATGGCTACACCTTC. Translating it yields CASSLALTGWVDGYTF.

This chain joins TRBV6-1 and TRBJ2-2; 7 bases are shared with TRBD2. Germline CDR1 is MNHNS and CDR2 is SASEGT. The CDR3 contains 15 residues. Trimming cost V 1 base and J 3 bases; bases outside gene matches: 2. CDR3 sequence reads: CASSEGAGDTGELFF. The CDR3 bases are TGTGCCAGCAGTGAAGGCGCGGGAGACACCGGGGAGCTGTTTTTT.

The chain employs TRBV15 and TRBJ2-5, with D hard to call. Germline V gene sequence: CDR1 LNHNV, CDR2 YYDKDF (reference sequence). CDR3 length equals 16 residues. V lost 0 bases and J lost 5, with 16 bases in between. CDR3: CATSRDYRSSMETQYF. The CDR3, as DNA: TGTGCCACCAGCAGAGATTACCGCTCTTCTATGGAGACCCAGTACTTC. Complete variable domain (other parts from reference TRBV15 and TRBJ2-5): DAMVIQNPRYQVTQFGKPVTLSCSQTLNHNVMYWYQQKSSQAPKLLFHYYDKDFNNEADTPDNFQSRRPNTSFCFLDIRSPGLGDTAMYLCATSRDYRSSMETQYFGPGTRLLVL.

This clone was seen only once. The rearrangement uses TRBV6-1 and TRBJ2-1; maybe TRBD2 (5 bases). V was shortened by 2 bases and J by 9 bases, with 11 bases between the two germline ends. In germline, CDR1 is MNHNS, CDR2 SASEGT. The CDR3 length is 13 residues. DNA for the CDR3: TGTGCCAGCAGTGAAAAACCTGAGGGTGAGCAGTTCTTC. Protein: CASSEKPEGEQFF.

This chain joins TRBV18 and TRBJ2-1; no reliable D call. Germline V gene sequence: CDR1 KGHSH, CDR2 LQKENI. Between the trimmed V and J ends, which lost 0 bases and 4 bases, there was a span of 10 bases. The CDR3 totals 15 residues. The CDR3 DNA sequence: TGTGCCAGCTCACCACCGTCAGGCGCGTACAATGAGCAGTTCTTC. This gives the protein CASSPPSGAYNEQFF.

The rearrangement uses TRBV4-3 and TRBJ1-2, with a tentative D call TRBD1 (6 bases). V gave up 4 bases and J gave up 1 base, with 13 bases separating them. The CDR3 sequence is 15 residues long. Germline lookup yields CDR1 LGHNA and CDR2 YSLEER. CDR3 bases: TGCGCCAGCAGCCCATATCAGGGGATTAACTATGGCTACACCTTC. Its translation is CASSPYQGINYGYTF.

CDR3 bases: TGTGCCAGCAGCTTACCCGGCAGGGGGATTACTTTTGGCAATGAGCAGTTCTTC. Protein product: CASSLPGRGITFGNEQFF. The chain joins TRBV7-9 to TRBJ2-1; TRBD1 agrees at 7 bases. The CDR3 contains 18 residues. Trimming took 2 bases from V and 6 from J; bases not matched to a gene: 16. CDR1 is SEHNR, CDR2 FQNEAQ, per germline (reference sequence).